Listed here is a single T cell receptor beta chain. Its antigen is undetermined. This sample stems from a study of cytomegalovirus exposure and HLA in healthy donors. Study-wide background: The roughly 130 validation repertoires used the same platform as the 550 to 800 first-cohort repertoires (as reported by a later analysis). Whole-study results and caveats: In a later analysis, first-cohort TCR clusters were found to tend to co-occur in the 95 to 150 validation repertoires.

Measured with immunoSEQ multiplex PCR; TCRdb has only the in-frame clones, and not every one. The sample has about 160,000 clones, 95% to 96% seen once. Germline CDR1 MNHNY, CDR2 SVGAGI (reference sequence). The CDR3 spans 13 residues. The germline V and J ends were trimmed by 2 bases and 3 bases, with 6 bases remaining between them. The receptor was derived from a woman between 18 and 29 years old in good health and CMV-seronegative. Sequenced input: PBMCs. V usage is TRBV6-6 and J usage is TRBJ2-3; D unclear. CDR3 amino acids: CASSYGRTDTQYF. CDR3 DNA sequence: TGTGCCAGCAGTTACGGCAGAACAGATACGCAGTATTTT.